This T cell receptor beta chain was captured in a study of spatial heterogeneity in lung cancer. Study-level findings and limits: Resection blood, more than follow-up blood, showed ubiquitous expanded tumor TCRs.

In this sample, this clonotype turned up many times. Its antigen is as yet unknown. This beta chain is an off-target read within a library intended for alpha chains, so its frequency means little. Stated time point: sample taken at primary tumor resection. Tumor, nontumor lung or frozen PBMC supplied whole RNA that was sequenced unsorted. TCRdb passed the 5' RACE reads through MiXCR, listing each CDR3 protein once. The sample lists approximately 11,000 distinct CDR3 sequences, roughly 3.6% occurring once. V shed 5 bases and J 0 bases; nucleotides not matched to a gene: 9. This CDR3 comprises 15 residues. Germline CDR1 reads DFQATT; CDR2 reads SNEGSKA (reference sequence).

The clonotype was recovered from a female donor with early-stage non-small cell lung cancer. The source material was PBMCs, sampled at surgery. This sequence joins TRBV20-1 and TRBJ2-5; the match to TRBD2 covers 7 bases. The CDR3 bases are TGCAGTGCTGGGAGCGGGGCGACACACCAAGAGACCCAGTACTTC. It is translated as CSAGSGATHQETQYF.